The rows below give T cell receptor beta chains drawn from one sample of a study of blood T cell repertoires in COVID-19. The assay was immunoSEQ multiplex PCR, and TCRdb's table has in-frame clones only and misses some. This repertoire shows about 140,000 clones, approximately 78% found once; its top ten account for around 5.5%. What was sequenced was PBMCs or T cells enriched from blood (not recorded which). These receptors all come from a woman aged 45 to 65 who had recovered from COVID-19. CDR3s include the opening cysteine and the closing phenylalanine or tryptophan. D genes are given only for firm matches. A row's size may be missing; if present it is once, few, many or a size class.

v_gene: TRBV7-3; j_gene: TRBJ2-1; d_gene: TRBD1; abundance: NA; CDR3aa: CASSSGGHEQFF; CDR3nt: TGTGCCAGCAGCTCAGGGGGCCATGAGCAGTTCTTC
v_gene: TRBV7-8; j_gene: TRBJ1-3; d_gene: NA; abundance: few; CDR3aa: CASSLDSNSGNTIYF; CDR3nt: TGTGCCAGCAGCTTAGACAGCAACTCTGGAAACACCATATATTTT
v_gene: TRBV11-2; j_gene: TRBJ1-6; d_gene: NA; abundance: few; CDR3aa: CASSLQPGNSPLHF; CDR3nt: TGTGCCAGCAGCTTGCAGCCCGGGAACTCACCCCTCCACTTT
v_gene: TRBV6-5; j_gene: TRBJ1-6; d_gene: TRBD1; abundance: NA; CDR3aa: CASSAGGGYSPLHF; CDR3nt: TGTGCCAGCAGCGCAGGGGGAGGCTATTCACCCCTCCACTTT
v_gene: TRBV7-9; j_gene: TRBJ1-4; d_gene: TRBD1; abundance: NA; CDR3aa: CASSLIVDREVEWVF; CDR3nt: TGTGCCAGCAGCTTAATCGTGGACAGGGAGGTTGAGTGGGTTTTT
v_gene: TRBV3-1/TRBV3-2; j_gene: TRBJ2-1; d_gene: NA; abundance: NA; CDR3aa: CASSQTRRFNEQFF; CDR3nt: TGTGCCAGCAGCCAAACTAGGAGGTTCAATGAGCAGTTCTTC
v_gene: TRBV19; j_gene: TRBJ1-6; d_gene: NA; abundance: NA; CDR3aa: CASSIDQQTSYNSPLHF; CDR3nt: TGTGCCAGTAGTATAGATCAACAGACCTCCTATAATTCACCCCTCCACTTT
v_gene: TRBV5-4; j_gene: TRBJ1-2; d_gene: TRBD1; abundance: NA; CDR3aa: CASSLPGQYSSTYGYTF; CDR3nt: TGTGCCAGCAGCCTTCCGGGACAGTATTCCTCTACCTATGGCTACACCTTC
v_gene: TRBV6-2/TRBV6-3; j_gene: TRBJ2-3; d_gene: NA; abundance: many; CDR3aa: CASSYGASTDTQYF; CDR3nt: TGTGCCAGCAGTTACGGGGCTAGCACAGATACGCAGTATTTT
v_gene: TRBV5-1; j_gene: TRBJ1-2; d_gene: NA; abundance: NA; CDR3aa: CASSLGSGDYGYTF; CDR3nt: TGCGCCAGCAGCTTGGGGTCAGGGGACTATGGCTACACCTTC
v_gene: TRBV2; j_gene: TRBJ1-4; d_gene: NA; abundance: NA; CDR3aa: CASRGPHRDPLFF; CDR3nt: TGTGCCAGCAGGGGCCCCCACAGGGACCCACTGTTTTTT
v_gene: TRBV7-9; j_gene: TRBJ1-6; d_gene: TRBD1; abundance: NA; CDR3aa: CASSPRTGGDSPLHF; CDR3nt: TGTGCCAGCAGCCCGAGGACAGGGGGAGATTCACCCCTCCACTTT
v_gene: TRBV7-2; j_gene: TRBJ2-1; d_gene: TRBD2; abundance: NA; CDR3aa: CASSLGETSGAEQFF; CDR3nt: TGTGCCAGCAGCTTAGGGGAGACTAGCGGGGCTGAGCAGTTCTTC
v_gene: TRBV5-4; j_gene: TRBJ1-4; d_gene: TRBD1; abundance: NA; CDR3aa: CANSLDRGHNEKLFF; CDR3nt: TGTGCCAACAGCTTGGACAGGGGCCATAATGAAAAACTGTTTTTT
v_gene: TRBV28; j_gene: TRBJ2-7; d_gene: TRBD2; abundance: once; CDR3aa: CASSTPSGGAPYEQYF; CDR3nt: TGTGCCAGCAGTACACCGAGCGGGGGGGCGCCCTACGAGCAGTACTTC
v_gene: TRBV3-1/TRBV3-2; j_gene: TRBJ2-1; d_gene: NA; abundance: NA; CDR3aa: CASSQQGSYDNEQFF; CDR3nt: TGTGCCAGCAGCCAGCAGGGCAGCTACGACAATGAGCAGTTCTTC
v_gene: TRBV5-1; j_gene: TRBJ1-2; d_gene: NA; abundance: NA; CDR3aa: CASSLPDSGYGYTF; CDR3nt: TGCGCCAGCAGCTTGCCCGACTCTGGCTATGGCTACACCTTC
v_gene: TRBV25-1; j_gene: TRBJ1-1; d_gene: TRBD1; abundance: few; CDR3aa: CASSDPGGSAEAFF; CDR3nt: TGTGCCAGCAGTGACCCAGGGGGTTCGGCTGAAGCTTTCTTT
v_gene: TRBV11-2; j_gene: TRBJ1-1; d_gene: NA; abundance: NA; CDR3aa: CASSPRQPNTEAFF; CDR3nt: TGTGCCAGCAGCCCCCGACAGCCGAACACTGAAGCTTTCTTT
v_gene: TRBV19; j_gene: TRBJ1-4; d_gene: TRBD1; abundance: NA; CDR3aa: CASSIVGQGREKLFF; CDR3nt: TGTGCCAGTAGTATAGTCGGACAGGGGCGTGAAAAACTGTTTTTT
v_gene: TRBV2; j_gene: TRBJ1-5; d_gene: NA; abundance: NA; CDR3aa: CASSDAGFGFNQPQHF; CDR3nt: TGTGCCAGCAGTGACGCGGGTTTCGGGTTCAATCAGCCCCAGCATTTT
v_gene: TRBV4-1; j_gene: TRBJ1-2; d_gene: TRBD1; abundance: NA; CDR3aa: CASSQEESLGQGNGYTF; CDR3nt: TGCGCCAGCAGCCAAGAGGAATCTTTGGGACAGGGGAATGGCTACACCTTC
v_gene: TRBV29-1; j_gene: TRBJ2-7; d_gene: NA; abundance: NA; CDR3aa: CSVQGERYEQYF; CDR3nt: TGCAGCGTACAGGGTGAGCGTTACGAGCAGTACTTC
v_gene: TRBV9; j_gene: TRBJ2-7; d_gene: NA; abundance: NA; CDR3aa: CASSGTDPYEQYF; CDR3nt: TGTGCCAGCAGCGGGACTGATCCCTACGAGCAGTACTTC
v_gene: TRBV5-4; j_gene: TRBJ2-2; d_gene: NA; abundance: once; CDR3aa: CASSFLLHTGELFF; CDR3nt: TGTGCCAGCAGCTTTTTACTTCACACCGGGGAGCTGTTTTTT
v_gene: TRBV3-1/TRBV3-2; j_gene: TRBJ1-5; d_gene: NA; abundance: NA; CDR3aa: CASSQDRGSIYSNQPQHF; CDR3nt: TGTGCCAGCAGCCAAGACAGGGGATCGATCTATAGCAATCAGCCCCAGCATTTT
v_gene: TRBV4-2; j_gene: TRBJ1-4; d_gene: TRBD1; abundance: many; CDR3aa: CASSRSGTALSTNEKLFF; CDR3nt: TGTGCCAGCAGCCGATCCGGGACAGCCCTTTCTACTAATGAAAAACTGTTTTTT
v_gene: TRBV2; j_gene: TRBJ1-5; d_gene: TRBD1; abundance: NA; CDR3aa: CASSPGQAPRAQHF; CDR3nt: TGTGCCAGCAGTCCGGGACAGGCCCCTCGGGCCCAGCATTTT
v_gene: TRBV5-1; j_gene: TRBJ2-2; d_gene: TRBD1; abundance: NA; CDR3aa: CASSYQGAGELFF; CDR3nt: TGCGCCAGCAGCTACCAGGGGGCCGGGGAGCTGTTTTTT
v_gene: TRBV19; j_gene: TRBJ1-2; d_gene: NA; abundance: NA; CDR3aa: CASSLRQDPWYGYTF; CDR3nt: TGTGCCAGTAGTCTTCGACAGGACCCCTGGTATGGCTACACCTTC
v_gene: TRBV2; j_gene: TRBJ1-5; d_gene: TRBD1; abundance: NA; CDR3aa: CASTPDRGNQPQHF; CDR3nt: TGTGCCAGCACCCCGGACAGGGGCAATCAGCCCCAGCATTTT
v_gene: TRBV7-2; j_gene: TRBJ1-3; d_gene: NA; abundance: NA; CDR3aa: CASSLDRSSGNTIYF; CDR3nt: TGTGCCAGCAGCCTCGACAGATCCTCTGGAAACACCATATATTTT
v_gene: TRBV7-3; j_gene: TRBJ2-1; d_gene: NA; abundance: few; CDR3aa: CASSLIGRGHEQFF; CDR3nt: TGTGCCAGCAGCTTAATCGGCAGGGGCCATGAGCAGTTCTTC
v_gene: TRBV5-1; j_gene: TRBJ1-3; d_gene: NA; abundance: NA; CDR3aa: CASSLEDSGNTIYF; CDR3nt: TGCGCCAGCAGCCTAGAGGACTCTGGAAACACCATATATTTT
v_gene: TRBV2; j_gene: TRBJ1-4; d_gene: NA; abundance: few; CDR3aa: CASKTGKNKGEKLFF; CDR3nt: TGTGCCAGCAAAACAGGGAAGAATAAGGGTGAAAAACTGTTTTTT
v_gene: TRBV5-1; j_gene: TRBJ1-4; d_gene: TRBD1; abundance: NA; CDR3aa: CASYSGQFATNEKLFF; CDR3nt: TGCGCCAGTTACTCGGGACAGTTTGCAACTAATGAAAAACTGTTTTTT
v_gene: TRBV27; j_gene: TRBJ1-2; d_gene: TRBD1; abundance: NA; CDR3aa: CASSQTGGTGYTF; CDR3nt: TGTGCCAGCAGTCAAACAGGGGGAACGGGCTACACCTTC
v_gene: TRBV7-9; j_gene: TRBJ1-2; d_gene: NA; abundance: few; CDR3aa: CASSLEAGQMGYGYTF; CDR3nt: TGTGCCAGCAGCTTAGAGGCAGGACAGATGGGGTATGGCTACACCTTC
v_gene: TRBV7-2; j_gene: TRBJ2-3; d_gene: TRBD2; abundance: NA; CDR3aa: CASSLGWRGTSTDTQYF; CDR3nt: TGTGCCAGCAGCTTAGGGTGGCGGGGGACGAGCACAGATACGCAGTATTTT
v_gene: TRBV19; j_gene: TRBJ1-5; d_gene: TRBD1; abundance: NA; CDR3aa: CASRRTGSNQPQHF; CDR3nt: TGTGCCAGTAGGCGGACAGGTAGCAATCAGCCCCAGCATTTT
v_gene: TRBV10-3; j_gene: TRBJ1-4; d_gene: NA; abundance: NA; CDR3aa: CAISESRTFGGTNEKLFF; CDR3nt: TGTGCCATCAGTGAGTCGAGAACCTTCGGGGGAACTAATGAAAAACTGTTTTTT